This TCR beta chain was profiled in a study of blood T cell repertoires in COVID-19. Study information: Donors in the United States, Italy and Spain gave samples during acute or convalescent COVID-19.

CDR3 size: 15 residues. Germline V gene lookup returns CDR1 LNHDA and CDR2 SQIVND (reference sequence). The J segment lost 1 base and the V segment lost 4 bases, leaving 4 bases of the junction unmatched. As handled by the study authors: Reference gene primer amplification gave estimated nucleated cell counts. Produced via immunoSEQ multiplex PCR; TCRdb's table is partial and in-frame only. Clonal size and the V and J genes are those of that table, whereas D and trimming came from the DNA. The table lists roughly 200,000 clones, about 85% of them singletons, with 15% to 20% in the top ten. The chain couples TRBV19 to TRBJ2-3; 8 bases fit TRBD1. The sequenced sample consisted of peripheral blood. This TCR was sampled from a woman older than 75 with active or convalescent COVID-19. This chain's CDR3 is CASSSLGQGTDTQYF. DNA of the CDR3: TGTGCCAGTAGTAGCCTGGGACAGGGCACAGATACGCAGTATTTT. The full variable domain, in which reference TRBV19 and TRBJ2-3 provide the parts outside the CDR3, is DGGITQSPKYLFRKEGQNVTLSCEQNLNHDAMYWYRQDPGQGLRLIYYSQIVNDFQKGDIAEGYSVSREKKESFPLTVTSAQKNPTAFYLCASSSLGQGTDTQYFGPGTRLTVL.